These T cell receptor beta chains were read from a single sample in a study of shared clonotypes between healthy human individuals. Method: immunoSEQ multiplex PCR; TCRdb's copy keeps in-frame clones and lacks some. Of about 2 million clones listed, about 95% are singletons. Sequencing input: naive CD8+ T cells sorted from blood. All receptors come from a man aged 18-30 years in good health. The conserved cysteine and the conserved F or W are not part of the CDR3 here.

V gene,J gene,CDR3 protein
TRBV21-1,TRBJ2-7,APGRGTPLEQY
TRBV27,TRBJ2-2,ASSLSPGGTGELF
TRBV27,TRBJ2-5,ASSLKTGTSSGGQY
TRBV7-8,TRBJ1-6,ASSPDSNSYNSPLH
TRBV6-4,TRBJ2-1,ASSESPSTESSYNEQF
TRBV4-3,TRBJ2-7,ASSANRDNIYEQY
TRBV28,TRBJ1-6,ASSSTKESSYNSPLH
TRBV7-6,TRBJ2-2,ASSLPEGPNTGELF
TRBV27,TRBJ2-5,ASSLSSGAGETQY
TRBV5-4,TRBJ2-2,ASSPWTGRGTGELF
TRBV25-1,TRBJ1-1,ASSEYPGRGTEAF
TRBV6-5,TRBJ1-2,ASSYSGEGVDGYT
TRBV13,TRBJ2-2,ASTLGGNTGELF
TRBV5-5,TRBJ2-7,ASSFGLGGYEQY
TRBV6-6,TRBJ2-3,ASSPRDGYGDTQY
TRBV30,TRBJ1-6,AWSANLLPSNSPLH
TRBV6-4,TRBJ1-5,ASSHRDGFLNQPQH
TRBV5-1,TRBJ1-2,ASSFPASQGNYGYT
TRBV14,TRBJ2-7,ASSTTGIGEQY
TRBV2,TRBJ2-7,ASRRDFTYEQY
TRBV28,TRBJ2-7,ASRPSGAYEQY
TRBV28,TRBJ1-1,ASSFRLSTEAF
TRBV13,TRBJ2-7,ASSPALRDEQY
TRBV18,TRBJ1-1,ASSLGATEAF
TRBV11-2,TRBJ2-7,ASSLWGTASYEQY
TRBV19,TRBJ1-4,ASSIVGSTEKLF
TRBV4-1,TRBJ2-7,ASSQEGGYEQY
TRBV2,TRBJ2-7,ASRTDSYEQY
TRBV11-1,TRBJ2-7,ASSSYGGAFSYEQY
TRBV5-4,TRBJ2-7,ASSGVLAGAREQY
TRBV9,TRBJ2-2,ASSEPRQGGAGELF
TRBV2,TRBJ2-3,ASSERSGPSTDTQY
TRBV7-2,TRBJ1-2,ASSLVGDNYGYT
TRBV5-6,TRBJ2-7,ASSPGSSRNYEQY
TRBV7-6,TRBJ2-1,ASSSVGLAFYNEQF
TRBV7-3,TRBJ2-1,ASSPGTGYNEQF
TRBV5-1,TRBJ1-3,ASSRTTGTGNTIY
TRBV28,TRBJ2-2,ASRPTGGLNTGELF
TRBV29-1,.,SVRGYGGGYEQY
TRBV5-6,TRBJ2-1,ASSLTHNEQF
TRBV6-6,TRBJ1-1,ASSYSQGMNTEAF
TRBV6-1,TRBJ1-1,ASSERGANTEAF
TRBV27,TRBJ1-1,ASSWGPGTGSESEAF
TRBV28,TRBJ1-1,ASSFLLHTEAF
TRBV30,TRBJ1-1,AWSDQGRDTEAF
TRBV2,TRBJ2-7,ASSDSSLTYEQY
TRBV5-6,TRBJ2-1,ASSFGGIAQF
TRBV6-5,TRBJ1-2,ASGDSYGYT